The 30 T cell receptor beta chains below were found in one sample sequenced in a study of cytomegalovirus exposure and HLA in healthy donors. PCR was performed using 60 Vbeta and 13 Jbeta primers. The table came from immunoSEQ multiplex PCR; TCRdb's copy has only in-frame clones and leaves some out. The profile shows about 67,000 clones, 80% to 90% of them singletons. The sequenced sample consisted of PBMCs. The receptors shown here come from a woman aged 25 to 39 in good health and CMV-seropositive.

The V call is TRBV27, the J call TRBJ1-2; 9 bases are a match to TRBD1. Germline-derived CDR1 and CDR2 are MNHEY and SMNVEV (reference sequence). This CDR3 is 15 amino acids long. After removal of 5 bases from V and 2 bases from J, the junction contained 6 bases not matched to a gene. The CDR3 coding sequence is TGTGCCAGCAGTCCACAGGGGGCAGGGAACTATGGCTACACCTTC. This gives the protein CASSPQGAGNYGYTF.

The rearrangement joins TRBV7-8 to TRBJ1-3, with 8 bases matching TRBD1. Germline V gene sequence: CDR1 SGHVS, CDR2 FQNEAQ. The ends lost 4 bases at V and 3 bases at J; junction bases unmatched: 5. CDR3 length: 15 residues. The CDR3: CASSSQGALGNTIYF. The DNA for the CDR3 is TGTGCCAGCAGCTCTCAGGGGGCTCTTGGAAACACCATATATTTT.

This clone was seen once. The V call is TRBV12-5, the J call TRBJ1-1; D is unclear. The CDR3 length is 14 residues. V lost 0 bases and J 1 base, leaving 6 bases between the germline ends. Germline V CDR1 and CDR2: LGHNT, FRNRAP. DNA for the CDR3: TGTGCTAGTGGTTTGGTAGAGGGGAACACTGAAGCTTTCTTT. Translating it yields CASGLVEGNTEAFF.

Concerning this clone itself: An end of the junction differs from the germline gene, which may be a read error. The chain carries TRBV28 and TRBJ2-2; a weak D match, TRBD2 (5 bases). The CDR3 is 15 residues long. CDR1 and CDR2 from the germline V gene are MDHEN and SYDVKM. As DNA, the CDR3 is TGTGCCAGCTCCTCCCCCCGGGGATTCCCCGGGGAGCCGTTTTTT. Amino acids: CASSSPRGFPGEPFF.

This chain connects TRBV18 to TRBJ2-7; 7 bases are a match to TRBD2. CDR3 length: 13 residues. The germline V gene encodes CDR1 KGHSH and CDR2 LQKENI. J was trimmed by 5 bases and V by 3 bases; bases with no gene match: 4. The CDR3 coding sequence is TGTGCCAGCTCACCTCGGGCGGGGGACGAGCAGTACTTC. The encoded protein is CASSPRAGDEQYF.

This chain links TRBV20-1 with TRBJ2-7; no reliable D call. Trimming shortened V by 6 bases and J by 4 bases, and 10 bases separated the two germline ends. This CDR3 is built from 11 residues. Looked up from germline, CDR1 is DFQATT and CDR2 is SNEGSKA (reference sequence). CDR3 sequence: CSATPRYEQYF. CDR3 sequence (DNA): TGCAGTGCCACTCCTAGGTACGAGCAGTACTTC.

J is TRBJ2-3 and V is TRBV7-9, with no clear D. Germline V gene data show CDR1 as SEHNR and CDR2 as FQNEAQ (reference sequence). The germline V and J ends were trimmed by 3 bases and 2 bases, with 9 bases remaining between them. The CDR3 loop spans 14 amino acids. As DNA, the CDR3 is TGTGCCAGCAGCTTTCTAATTAACACAGATACGCAGTATTTT. This encodes CASSFLINTDTQYF.

The chain combines TRBV6-5 with TRBJ1-3; D remains ambiguous. The CDR3 covers 14 residues. Trimming cost V 7 bases and J 0 bases, with 10 bases left between them. Germline CDR1 and CDR2: MNHEY and SVGAGI. Here the CDR3 reads CASTPAGSGNTIYF. DNA for the CDR3: TGTGCCAGCACCCCAGCAGGCTCTGGAAACACCATATATTTT.

The V and J genes are TRBV2 and TRBJ2-5, with 10 bases matching TRBD2. With V trimmed by 5 bases and J by 3 bases, 3 bases remained unmatched. Germline CDR1 reads SNHLY; CDR2 reads FYNNEI. The length of the CDR3 is 14 residues. The DNA for the CDR3 is TGTGCCAGCAGTTTAGCGGGAGGAGAAGAGACCCAGTACTTC. Encoded protein: CASSLAGGEETQYF. Complete variable domain (other parts from reference TRBV2 and TRBJ2-5): EPEVTQTPSHQVTQMGQEVILRCVPISNHLYFYWYRQILGQKVEFLVSFYNNEISEKSEIFDDQFSVERPDGSNFTLKIRSTKLEDSAMYFCASSLAGGEETQYFGPGTRLLVL.

The rearrangement joins TRBV5-1 to TRBJ2-3, with 9 nucleotides matching TRBD2. CDR3 size: 18 residues. V trimming: 4 bases; J trimming: 4 bases; junction bases outside the gene matches: 16. Germline-derived CDR1 and CDR2 are SGHRS and YFSETQ. The CDR3 protein is CASSPVVQAGGIADTQYF. CDR3 coding DNA: TGCGCCAGCAGCCCGGTGGTTCAAGCGGGAGGTATCGCAGATACGCAGTATTTT.

Here the CDR3 reads CASSGRVLDGYTF. The CDR3 DNA reads as TGTGCCAGCAGTGGCAGGGTCTTGGATGGCTACACCTTC. The chain couples TRBV6-1 to TRBJ1-2, with TRBD1 as a possible D gene (5 bases). The germline gives CDR1 MNHNS, CDR2 SASEGT. The CDR3 extends over 13 amino acids. V was cut by 4 bases and J by 6 bases, with 12 bases left in between.

Only one count was recorded for this clone. The chain carries TRBV7-3 and TRBJ2-7; 7 positions agree with TRBD1. CDR3 size: 15 residues. V gave up 4 bases and J gave up 2 bases; unmatched junction bases: 8. Germline values: CDR1 SGHTA, CDR2 FQGTGA. The CDR3 DNA reads as TGTGCCAGCAGCTCGAGGACAGGAAGACCCTACGAGCAGTACTTC. This gives the protein CASSSRTGRPYEQYF.

The rearrangement joins TRBV7-9 to TRBJ2-3, with TRBD1 matching over 7 bases. This CDR3 comprises 17 residues. Trimming took 3 bases from V and 5 from J; bases not matched to a gene: 14. CDR1 is SEHNR and CDR2 is FQNEAQ in the germline V gene (reference sequence). The CDR3 loop reads CASSFLFDRELRDTQYF. CDR3 in DNA: TGTGCCAGCAGCTTCCTATTCGACAGGGAACTAAGAGATACGCAGTATTTT.

The rearrangement links TRBV27 to TRBJ2-7; perhaps TRBD2 as D (6 bases). V dropped 6 bases and J dropped 7 bases, with 25 bases sitting between them. This CDR3 is 16 amino acids long. Germline CDR1 and CDR2: MNHEY and SMNVEV (reference sequence). CDR3 protein: CASRATGRDLLGEQYF. DNA for the CDR3: TGTGCCAGCAGAGCGACGGGGCGGGACCTTCTGGGGGAGCAGTACTTC.

This chain uses TRBV27 with TRBJ2-7; 8 bases are shared with TRBD1. Looked up from germline, CDR1 is MNHEY and CDR2 is SMNVEV (reference sequence). This CDR3 has 16 amino acids. Trimming removed 5 bases from V and 2 bases from J; junction bases left unmatched: 11. The CDR3 nucleotides are TGTGCCAGCAGTCCGTCCAGGACAGGGCTTACCTACGAGCAGTACTTC. Its protein product is CASSPSRTGLTYEQYF.

V gene TRBV6-1 combines with J gene TRBJ1-5; a possible D gene is TRBD1 (5 bases). The CDR3 has 14 amino acids. In germline, CDR1 is MNHNS, CDR2 SASEGT. V was pared by 2 bases and J by 5 bases, with 10 bases between. CDR3 protein: CASSEFGGDQPQHF. CDR3 DNA sequence: TGTGCCAGCAGTGAATTTGGGGGGGATCAGCCCCAGCATTTT.

Note on this clone: This CDR3 is also generated by other DNA sequences in the sample. The gene calls are TRBV7-5 and TRBJ2-7; the table's D call, TRBD1, has no DNA check behind it. TRBV7-5 is given as a pseudogene. The CDR3 runs to 15 residues. CDR3 sequence reads: CVRSVPGYLPYEQYF. The CDR3 nucleotides are TGTGTCAGAAGCGTACCAGGGTATCTGCCCTACGAGCAGTACTTC.

The gene calls are TRBV2 and TRBJ2-2; 11 bases map to TRBD2. Germline V gene data show CDR1 as SNHLY and CDR2 as FYNNEI. V shed 3 bases and J 13 bases; nucleotides not matched to a gene: 1. This CDR3 comprises 12 residues. The CDR3 region has the DNA TGTGCCAGCAGTGAGGGACTAGCGGCGCTGTTTTTT. Translated, it gives CASSEGLAALFF.

The chain couples TRBV20-1 to TRBJ2-3; TRBD1 is a possible D gene (5 bases). CDR3 size: 11 residues. Trimming stripped 3 bases from V and 4 bases from J, with 5 bases between. Germline CDR1 DFQATT, CDR2 SNEGSKA (reference sequence). Written as DNA, the CDR3 is TGCAGTGCTAGCAGGGCAGATACGCAGTATTTT. Translating gives CSASRADTQYF.

The chain carries TRBV6-4 and TRBJ2-1; 14 nucleotides agree with TRBD2. The length of the CDR3 is 18 residues. In germline, CDR1 is MRHNA, CDR2 SNTAGT. Trimming cost V 5 bases and J 1 base; bases outside gene matches: 7. CDR3 sequence reads: CASSKGLAGDASYNEQFF. The CDR3 DNA is TGTGCCAGCAGTAAGGGACTAGCGGGAGATGCGTCCTACAATGAGCAGTTCTTC.

This CDR3 is CASSSRAGSSYNEQFF. The DNA for the CDR3 is TGTGCCAGCAGCTCCCGAGCGGGGAGCTCCTACAATGAGCAGTTCTTC. The chain joins TRBV5-8 to TRBJ2-1; TRBD2 agrees at 7 bases. The CDR3 is made up of 16 amino acids. Trimming at V came to 3 bases and at J to 0 bases, leaving 6 bases not matched to a gene. Germline CDR1 and CDR2: SGHTS and YDEGEE.

The V gene is TRBV7-2, the J gene TRBJ1-3, with unresolved D. This CDR3 has 15 residues. V was pared by 3 bases and J by 2 bases, with 11 bases between. The germline gives CDR1 SGHTA, CDR2 FQGNSA. The CDR3 nucleotides are TGTGCCAGCAGCTTCCAACCGAGCCCTGGAAACACCATATATTTT. This gives the protein CASSFQPSPGNTIYF.

The rearrangement links TRBV12-5 to TRBJ2-3; D not resolved. V gave up 3 bases and J gave up 1 base, with 8 bases separating them. This CDR3 comprises 14 residues. Germline V gives CDR1 LGHNT, CDR2 FRNRAP. The CDR3: CASGLDLGTDTQYF. CDR3 coding DNA: TGTGCTAGTGGTTTAGACCTAGGCACAGATACGCAGTATTTT.

This clone has only one observation. The CDR3 spells CATSSGLSDTQYF. DNA for the CDR3: TGTGCCACCAGCAGCGGACTTTCAGATACGCAGTATTTT. The chain links TRBV15 to TRBJ2-3; D may be TRBD2 (5 bases). CDR1 is LNHNV and CDR2 is YYDKDF in the germline V gene (reference sequence). CDR3 size: 13 residues. The V gene lost 3 bases and the J gene lost 4 bases, with 8 bases spanning the gap.

The chain recombines TRBV19 with TRBJ2-1; D is perhaps TRBD1 (6 bases). V shed 5 bases and J shed 4 bases, with 12 bases lying between them. The length of the CDR3 is 14 residues. Germline V gives CDR1 LNHDA, CDR2 SQIVND (reference sequence). The CDR3: CASSAGTPYNEQFF. The CDR3, as DNA: TGTGCCAGTAGTGCCGGGACACCTTACAATGAGCAGTTCTTC.

This chain links TRBV30 with TRBJ2-5; possibly TRBD1 for D (7 bases). The CDR3 runs 12 residues. In germline, CDR1 is GTSNPN, CDR2 SVGIG (reference sequence). The V and J ends lost 5 bases and 5 bases respectively, with 12 bases between them. CDR3 region: CAWAGTVETQYF. The CDR3 nucleotides read TGTGCCTGGGCGGGGACAGTCGAGACCCAGTACTTC. Full variable domain (missing parts from reference TRBV30 and TRBJ2-5): SQTIHQWPATLVQPVGSPLSLECTVEGTSNPNLYWYRQAAGRGLQLLFYSVGIGQISSEVPQNLSASRPQDRQFILSSKKLLLSDSGFYLCAWAGTVETQYFGPGTRLLVL.

The chain carries TRBV7-2 and TRBJ2-2, with 8 bases identical to TRBD2. In germline, CDR1 is SGHTA, CDR2 FQGNSA. Losses at the gene ends were 1 base for V and 3 bases for J; bases not matched to a gene: 7. The CDR3 covers 17 residues. The CDR3 coding sequence is TGTGCCAGCAGCTTAGGGACTAGCACTCGAGACACCGGGGAGCTGTTTTTT. This translates into CASSLGTSTRDTGELFF.

This clone was seen just once. DNA of the CDR3: TGTGCCAGCAGTACTCCCTGGGACTTCAGCTCCTACGAGCAGTACTTC. Encoded protein: CASSTPWDFSSYEQYF. The chain joins TRBV11-2 to TRBJ2-5, with D perhaps TRBD2 (6 bases). The closer fit of TRBJ2-7 to the DNA end suggests the J call may be wrong. The CDR3 is 16 residues long. CDR1 SGHAT and CDR2 FQNNGV come from the germline V gene.

V usage is TRBV5-1 and J usage is TRBJ2-1; 9 nucleotides line up with TRBD1. CDR1 SGHRS and CDR2 YFSETQ come from the germline V gene. The CDR3 loop spans 16 amino acids. Trimming removed 4 bases from V and 7 bases from J; junction bases left unmatched: 12. The CDR3 DNA reads TGCGCCAGCAGCCCGAAGGGGACAGGGAAACCAAATGAGCAGTTCTTC. Residues: CASSPKGTGKPNEQFF.

V and J are TRBV5-1 and TRBJ1-1; D not certain. The V gene's germline CDR1 is SGHRS and CDR2 YFSETQ. Trimming pared 2 bases from V and 1 base from J, leaving 6 bases between. The CDR3 is made up of 13 amino acids. The CDR3 DNA reads TGCGCCAGCAGCTTTTACGGGAACACTGAAGCTTTCTTT. Amino acids: CASSFYGNTEAFF.